The 25 T cell receptor beta chains reported below all come from one sample, sequenced in a study of blood T cell repertoires in COVID-19. Data came from immunoSEQ multiplex PCR; TCRdb stores just in-frame clones and leaves some out. The repertoire holds about 220,000 clones, with around 83% as singletons. The source material was peripheral blood. The receptors were gathered from a woman aged 50 to 60 with acute or convalescent COVID-19.

V usage is TRBV6-1 and J usage is TRBJ2-1, with TRBD2 identical over 10 bases. CDR3 size: 17 residues. With V trimmed by 1 base and J by 7 bases, 10 bases remained unmatched. Germline CDR1 reads MNHNS; CDR2 reads SASEGT. This CDR3 is CASSEGWGAGGPNEQFF. The CDR3 DNA follows: TGTGCCAGCAGTGAAGGGTGGGGAGCGGGAGGGCCAAATGAGCAGTTCTTC.

The V call is TRBV18, the J call TRBJ2-7, with D perhaps TRBD2 (5 bases). The V and J ends lost 4 bases and 7 bases respectively, with 11 bases between them. Germline V gene data show CDR1 as KGHSH and CDR2 as LQKENI. The length of the CDR3 is 12 residues. CDR3 residues: CASSQLLGEQYF. The DNA of the CDR3 is TGTGCCAGCTCACAGCTACTAGGGGAGCAGTACTTC. Using reference TRBV18 and TRBJ2-7 for the parts outside the CDR3, the full variable domain is NAGVMQNPRHLVRRRGQEARLRCSPMKGHSHVYWYRQLPEEGLKFMVYLQKENIIDESGMPKERFSAEFPKEGPSILRIQQVVRGDSAAYFCASSQLLGEQYFGPGTRLTVT.

The chain joins TRBV6-5 to TRBJ2-7, with a possible D match to TRBD2 (5 bases). This CDR3 region has 14 residues. Germline CDR1 MNHEY, CDR2 SVGAGI. Trimming removed 2 bases from V and 2 bases from J, with 10 bases in between. As DNA, the CDR3 is TGTGCCAGCAGTTACCGGCTAGCCCCCTACGAGCAGTACTTC. Protein: CASSYRLAPYEQYF.

This chain connects TRBV19 to TRBJ2-7; D is undetermined. The CDR3 has 13 amino acids. Germline assignment: CDR1 LNHDA and CDR2 SQIVND (reference sequence). V dropped 1 base and J dropped 3 bases, with 7 bases sitting between them. CDR3 DNA: TGTGCCAGTAGTATAGCACAGAACTACGAGCAGTACTTC. It is translated as CASSIAQNYEQYF.

The chain is built from TRBV6-5 and TRBJ1-1, with 7 bases that match TRBD1. The CDR3 runs 14 residues. Per germline, CDR1 MNHEY and CDR2 SVGAGI. V shed 0 bases and J 4 bases; nucleotides not matched to a gene: 2. CDR3 protein: CASSYSQGTTEAFF. For the CDR3, the DNA is TGTGCCAGCAGTTACTCACAGGGGACCACTGAAGCTTTCTTT.

The V gene is TRBV18, the J gene TRBJ2-7; 9 bases agree with TRBD1. Germline CDR1 KGHSH, CDR2 LQKENI. The CDR3 length is 15 residues. V trimming: 0 bases; J trimming: 3 bases; junction bases outside the gene matches: 3. CDR3 sequence: CASSPPGTGSYEQYF. The CDR3, as DNA: TGTGCCAGCTCACCACCGGGGACAGGGAGCTACGAGCAGTACTTC. Drawing the rest from reference TRBV18 and TRBJ2-7, the complete variable domain is NAGVMQNPRHLVRRRGQEARLRCSPMKGHSHVYWYRQLPEEGLKFMVYLQKENIIDESGMPKERFSAEFPKEGPSILRIQQVVRGDSAAYFCASSPPGTGSYEQYFGPGTRLTVT.

The CDR3 DNA sequence: TGTGCCACCGCAACCGGCGAGGCTAGCGGGAGCCACAGCACAGATACGCAGTATTTT. Residues: CATATGEASGSHSTDTQYF. The chain has TRBV24-1 and TRBJ2-3, with TRBD2 matching over 10 bases. The trim removed 9 bases at V and 0 bases at J, leaving 17 bases unmatched. The CDR3 loop spans 19 amino acids. The V gene's germline CDR1 is KGHDR and CDR2 SFDVKD.

V and J are TRBV14 and TRBJ2-5; 9 bases are shared with TRBD1. Germline V gene sequence: CDR1 SGHDN, CDR2 FVKESK. The CDR3 spans 16 residues. The V gene end was trimmed by 4 bases and the J gene end by 2 bases; junction bases not matched to a gene: 8. The chain's CDR3 is CASSLPRTGDQETQYF. CDR3 in DNA: TGTGCCAGCAGCCTTCCCCGGACAGGGGATCAAGAGACCCAGTACTTC.

The chain links TRBV28 to TRBJ1-2; D not resolved. Trimming cost V 7 bases and J 3 bases, with 9 bases left between them. This CDR3 contains 12 residues. CDR1 is MDHEN, CDR2 SYDVKM, per germline. The DNA of the CDR3 is TGTGCCAGCACTGCCGAGTACTATGGCTACACCTTC. Its translation: CASTAEYYGYTF.

The chain recombines TRBV7-9 with TRBJ1-6; 9 positions agree with TRBD1. The CDR3 is 16 amino acids. V lost 3 bases to trimming and J lost 8 bases; unmatched junction nucleotides: 8. CDR1 SEHNR and CDR2 FQNEAQ come from the germline V gene (reference sequence). CDR3 bases: TGTGCCAGCAGCTTCGGTCCGACAGGGGGGGATTCACCCCTCCACTTT. Its protein product is CASSFGPTGGDSPLHF.

V and J are TRBV5-4 and TRBJ2-1; 8 bases are shared with TRBD2. Germline V CDR1 and CDR2: SGHNT, YYREEE (reference sequence). V lost 1 base, J lost 8 bases, and 11 bases stayed unmatched. There are 16 residues in the CDR3. The CDR3 nucleotides are TGTGCCAGCAGCTTGTACCTGGCGGGAGGAATCGATGAGCAGTTCTTC. Protein product: CASSLYLAGGIDEQFF. Together with reference TRBV5-4 and TRBJ2-1, the CDR3 gives the full variable domain: ETGVTQSPTHLIKTRGQQVTLRCSSQSGHNTVSWYQQALGQGPQFIFQYYREEENGRGNFPPRFSGLQFPNYSSELNVNALELDDSALYLCASSLYLAGGIDEQFFGPGTRLTVL.

The chain has TRBV11-2 and TRBJ2-1, with a tentative D call TRBD2 (6 bases). In germline, CDR1 is SGHAT, CDR2 FQNNGV. The CDR3 has 14 amino acids. The V and J ends lost 1 base and 14 bases respectively, with 18 bases between them. CDR3 region: CASSLVSVGTPKFF. Written as DNA, the CDR3 is TGTGCCAGCAGCTTAGTCTCGGTCGGGACTCCCAAGTTCTTC.

The V gene is TRBV19, the J gene TRBJ1-6; possibly TRBD1 for D (6 bases). V was pared by 6 bases and J by 10 bases, with 19 bases between. This CDR3 has 15 amino acids. The germline CDR1 and CDR2 sequences are LNHDA and SQIVND (reference sequence). The CDR3, as DNA: TGTGCCAGTAGCCACACAGGGTCCGACGGGTCACCCCTCCACTTT. It yields the protein CASSHTGSDGSPLHF.

The V gene is TRBV10-3, the J gene TRBJ2-1, with a tentative D call TRBD1 (5 bases). V was cut by 9 bases and J by 5 bases, with 14 bases left in between. CDR3 length: 13 amino acids. Germline V gene sequence: CDR1 ENHRY, CDR2 SYGVKD. Here the CDR3 reads CAIAVGLDNEQFF. DNA for the CDR3: TGTGCCATTGCTGTGGGGCTCGACAATGAGCAGTTCTTC.

A note on this clone: The same CDR3 is also encoded by other DNA sequences in this sample. J is TRBJ2-5 and V is TRBV9, with 8 bases fitting TRBD2. Germline CDR1 and CDR2: SGDLS and YYNGEE. This CDR3 has 14 amino acids. Trimming cost V 0 bases and J 5 bases; bases outside gene matches: 3. The CDR3 nucleotides read TGTGCCAGCAGCGTAGCGGGGGGGCTTGAGACCCAGTACTTC. This codes for CASSVAGGLETQYF.

The chain couples TRBV6-6 to TRBJ2-1; 9 nucleotides agree with TRBD2. V lost 3 bases, J lost 5 bases, and 5 bases stayed unmatched. Per the germline V gene, CDR1 is MNHNY and CDR2 is SVGAGI (reference sequence). The CDR3 sequence is 15 residues long. The CDR3: CASSYLAGINNEQFF. The CDR3 DNA is TGTGCCAGCAGTTATCTAGCGGGGATAAACAATGAGCAGTTCTTC.

This sequence joins TRBV11-3 and TRBJ2-1, with TRBD2 matching 7 bases. Germline values: CDR1 SGHNT, CDR2 YENEEA. Trimming took 3 bases from V and 5 from J; bases not matched to a gene: 1. This CDR3 is built from 13 residues. For the CDR3, the DNA is TGTGCCAGCAGCTTGGGGACTAACAATGAGCAGTTCTTC. The encoded protein is CASSLGTNNEQFF.

The rearrangement uses TRBV2 and TRBJ2-1; TRBD1 matches at 10 bases. V was pared by 7 bases and J by 6 bases, with 3 bases of the junction left unmatched. CDR3 length equals 13 residues. CDR1 is SNHLY, CDR2 FYNNEI, per germline. The CDR3 loop reads CASIRDRGNEQFF. Written as DNA, the CDR3 is TGTGCCAGCATTCGGGACAGGGGCAATGAGCAGTTCTTC. The full variable domain, rest sourced from reference TRBV2 and TRBJ2-1, is EPEVTQTPSHQVTQMGQEVILRCVPISNHLYFYWYRQILGQKVEFLVSFYNNEISEKSEIFDDQFSVERPDGSNFTLKIRSTKLEDSAMYFCASIRDRGNEQFFGPGTRLTVL.

The V and J genes are TRBV14 and TRBJ1-1; possible D gene TRBD1, 6 bases. The CDR3 contains 13 residues. The V and J ends lost 0 bases and 10 bases respectively, with 12 bases between them. The germline CDR1 and CDR2 sequences are SGHDN and FVKESK. The CDR3 region has the DNA TGTGCCAGCAGCCAAGATGATAGGGGGGGAGCTTTCTTT. Its translation is CASSQDDRGGAFF.

CDR3 amino acids: CASSKQGASNSPLHF. The CDR3 DNA reads as TGTGCCAGCAGTAAACAGGGGGCTTCTAATTCACCCCTCCACTTT. The rearrangement uses TRBV2 and TRBJ1-6; 9 positions agree with TRBD1. This CDR3 region has 15 residues. Trimming at V came to 5 bases and at J to 6 bases, leaving 5 bases not matched to a gene. Looked up from germline, CDR1 is SNHLY and CDR2 is FYNNEI.

This clone came up a few times. The chain recombines TRBV7-9 with TRBJ1-5; tentative D call: TRBD1 (6 bases). V lost 3 bases to trimming and J lost 4 bases, with 13 bases between them. CDR3 size: 15 residues. Germline CDR1 is SEHNR and CDR2 is FQNEAQ (reference sequence). The CDR3 protein is CASSLAGAVNQPQHF. The CDR3, as DNA: TGTGCCAGCAGCTTGGCGGGGGCCGTAAATCAGCCCCAGCATTTT. The complete variable domain, with remaining parts taken from reference TRBV7-9 and TRBJ1-5, reads DTGVSQNPRHKITKRGQNVTFRCDPISEHNRLYWYRQTLGQGPEFLTYFQNEAQLEKSRLLSDRFSAERPKGSFSTLEIQRTEQGDSAMYLCASSLAGAVNQPQHFGDGTRLSIL.

V usage is TRBV5-1 and J usage is TRBJ2-2; TRBD2 agrees at 7 bases. The CDR3 contains 16 residues. Per the germline V gene, CDR1 is SGHRS and CDR2 is YFSETQ. V dropped 2 bases and J dropped 2; count of bases not matched to a gene: 6. CDR3 in amino acids: CASSLTRGENTGELFF. In nucleotides, the CDR3 is TGCGCCAGCAGCTTAACCCGGGGGGAAAACACCGGGGAGCTGTTTTTT. The full variable domain, completed using reference TRBV5-1 and TRBJ2-2, is KAGVTQTPRYLIKTRGQQVTLSCSPISGHRSVSWYQQTPGQGLQFLFEYFSETQRNKGNFPGRFSGRQFSNSRSEMNVSTLELGDSALYLCASSLTRGENTGELFFGEGSRLTVL.

The chain has TRBV11-2 and TRBJ2-7, with 11 positions matching TRBD1. The CDR3 has 16 residues. Trimming at V came to 0 bases and at J to 0 bases, leaving 1 base not matched to a gene. Germline CDR1 reads SGHAT; CDR2 reads FQNNGV. The CDR3 bases are TGTGCCAGCAGCTTAGAGGGGACAGGGGGCTCCTACGAGCAGTACTTC. Translated: CASSLEGTGGSYEQYF.

This clone has only a few counts. The chain recombines TRBV24-1 with TRBJ2-1; TRBD2 matches at 9 bases. Germline V gene lookup returns CDR1 KGHDR and CDR2 SFDVKD. The CDR3 is made up of 15 amino acids. J lost 8 bases, V lost 5 bases, and 9 bases had no gene match. CDR3 DNA: TGTGCCACCAGTGTCTCGCGGGAGGGTGGCGATGAGCAGTTCTTC. Its protein product is CATSVSREGGDEQFF.

The J gene is TRBJ1-1, the V gene TRBV28; 8 bases match TRBD1. CDR1 is MDHEN, CDR2 SYDVKM, per germline. CDR3 length equals 15 residues. V lost 6 bases to trimming and J lost 8 bases; unmatched junction nucleotides: 14. CDR3 sequence: CASRNPGTGKKEAFF. Written as DNA, the CDR3 is TGTGCCAGCAGAAATCCCGGGACAGGCAAAAAAGAAGCTTTCTTT. The complete variable domain, with remaining parts taken from reference TRBV28 and TRBJ1-1, reads DVKVTQSSRYLVKRTGEKVFLECVQDMDHENMFWYRQDPGLGLRLIYFSYDVKMKEKGDIPEGYSVSREKKERFSLILESASTNQTSMYLCASRNPGTGKKEAFFGQGTRLTVV.